Described below is a single T cell receptor beta chain sequence and its context. The data are from a study of blood T cell repertoires in COVID-19. The overall study: Whether acute or convalescent, the COVID-19 samples came from the United States, Italy and Spain.

Only in-frame clones appear in the TCRdb table, and some are missing; sequencing was by immunoSEQ multiplex PCR. The sample lists tens of thousands of clones, more than 70% seen once, with roughly an eighth in the top ten. The germline V gene has CDR1 MNHEY and CDR2 SVGEGT. The germline V and J ends were trimmed by 4 bases and 1 base, with 26 bases remaining between them. CDR3 length: 20 residues. This clonotype was sampled from a human donor with active COVID-19. The donor label of this sample is uncertain. Sample: peripheral blood. V is TRBV6-2 or TRBV6-3 and J is TRBJ2-1, with a weak D call TRBD2 (6 bases). The CDR3 protein is CASSSLPGVLYQSSYNEQFF. CDR3 DNA sequence: TGTGCCAGCAGTTCCCTCCCGGGAGTCCTATACCAGAGTTCCTACAATGAGCAGTTCTTC.